What follows is one T cell receptor (beta chain) and its context. As yet, its antigen is unknown. The sample has other DNA sequences that encode this CDR3 too. This record comes from a study of shared clonotypes between healthy human individuals. TCRdb's table, derived via immunoSEQ multiplex PCR, lists solely in-frame clones and lacks some. The sample lists 2 million to 2.5 million clones; approximately 96% were seen once. The CDR3 contains 14 residues. The V segment lost 4 bases and the J segment 2 bases; nucleotides outside the gene matches: 4. In germline, CDR1 is SGHRS, CDR2 YFSETQ. Whole-study results and caveats: Naive subsets usually exceeded memory subsets in estimated richness.

The sample was naive CD4+ T cells sorted from blood. Subset given: CD45RA+ positively selected. The receptor was isolated from a man younger than 30 in good health. V gene TRBV5-1 combines with J gene TRBJ1-2; 8 bases align to TRBD1. The CDR3 sequence: CASSPWTGNYGYTF. The CDR3 bases are TGCGCCAGCAGCCCCTGGACAGGGAACTATGGCTACACCTTC.